This T cell receptor (beta chain) was recovered during a study of blood T cell repertoires in COVID-19. Deletions cut 2 bases from V and 0 bases from J, with 13 bases between. The germline CDR1 and CDR2 sequences are SGHAT and FQNNGV. The CDR3 runs 16 residues. Here immunoSEQ multiplex PCR was the method, and the copy in TCRdb shows in-frame clones only, minus some. The sample records just over 650,000 clones, around 89% being singletons. The sequence was obtained from a woman in her late teens or twenties with acute or convalescent COVID-19. The chain recombines TRBV11-2 with TRBJ1-1, with D uncertain. Sample: peripheral blood. CDR3 nucleotide sequence: TGTGCCAGCAGCTTACCTGCCGGGAACTTGAACACTGAAGCTTTCTTT. Residues: CASSLPAGNLNTEAFF.